Below are 19 T cell receptor beta chains sequenced from a single sample in a study of OX40 agonist ivuxolimab in advanced cancers. Sequencing was performed with immunoSEQ multiplex PCR; in TCRdb, only in-frame clones are kept and a portion is missing. The repertoire includes tens of thousands of clones, 88% of them detected once, and around 18% sits in the top ten. Sequenced here: CD4+ or CD8+ T cells sorted from blood, sampled in a trial of the OX40 agonist ivuxolimab. These receptors all come from an adult with an advanced solid tumor such as melanoma, head and neck, liver or kidney cancer.

The chain links TRBV25-1 to TRBJ1-1; no clear D. The V end was cut by 6 bases, the J end by 0 bases, with 5 bases between. The CDR3 is 12 residues long. The germline gives CDR1 MGHDK, CDR2 SYGVNS. CDR3 residues: CASRYMNTEAFF. The DNA of the CDR3 is TGTGCCAGCAGATACATGAACACTGAAGCTTTCTTT.

V gene TRBV19 combines with J gene TRBJ1-2; 8 bases line up with TRBD1. Germline CDR1 and CDR2: LNHDA and SQIVND (reference sequence). The V and J ends lost 7 bases and 6 bases, in that order; junction bases with no gene match: 16. The CDR3 runs 16 residues. The CDR3 here is CASTPTGAQYLDGYTF. Here the CDR3 DNA reads TGTGCCAGTACCCCGACAGGGGCGCAGTACCTGGATGGCTACACCTTC.

The chain couples TRBV27 to TRBJ1-2, with 9 bases lining up with TRBD1. CDR3 length: 13 residues. With 7 bases clipped from V and 5 bases from J, the junction kept 5 bases outside the gene matches. The germline CDR1 and CDR2 sequences are MNHEY and SMNVEV (reference sequence). DNA for the CDR3: TGTGCCAGCATGGGGACAGGGACTTATGGCTACACCTTC. Its protein is CASMGTGTYGYTF.

CDR3 nucleotide sequence: TGTGCCAGCAGCTTGACAGGCCACGAGCAGTACGTC. It codes for CASSLTGHEQYV. This chain links TRBV6-5 with TRBJ2-7, with D tentatively TRBD1 (6 bases). V lost 6 bases to trimming and J lost 5 bases, with 11 bases between them. The germline V gene has CDR1 MNHEY and CDR2 SVGAGI. This CDR3 has 12 amino acids.

The chain links TRBV2 to TRBJ1-4, with D perhaps matching TRBD1 (5 bases). The V end was cut by 3 bases, the J end by 5 bases, with 10 bases between. CDR3 size: 14 residues. The V gene's germline CDR1 is SNHLY and CDR2 FYNNEI. The CDR3 sequence is CASSDGRGNEKLFF. As DNA, the CDR3 is TGTGCCAGCAGTGATGGGCGGGGGAATGAAAAACTGTTTTTT.

V and J are TRBV4-1 and TRBJ1-1, with D unresolved. The V end was cut by 3 bases, the J end by 0 bases, with 29 bases between. CDR3 size: 21 residues. CDR1 and CDR2 from the germline V gene are MGHRA and YSYEKL. CDR3 DNA sequence: TGCGCCAGCAGCCATAAACTTAACGTGGGAATCCAACGGCCCCTGAACACTGAAGCTTTCTTT. Protein: CASSHKLNVGIQRPLNTEAFF.

V and J are TRBV5-6 and TRBJ1-3; 8 bases line up with TRBD1. Trimming at V came to 4 bases and at J to 0 bases, leaving 3 bases not matched to a gene. The germline V gene encodes CDR1 SGHDT and CDR2 YYEEEE. The CDR3 covers 15 residues. CDR3 DNA: TGTGCCAGCAGCCGGACAGGGACCTCTGGAAACACCATATATTTT. This encodes CASSRTGTSGNTIYF.

V gene TRBV20-1 combines with J gene TRBJ1-4, with a possible D match to TRBD1 (5 bases). The germline CDR1 and CDR2 sequences are DFQATT and SNEGSKA (reference sequence). V lost 6 bases to trimming and J lost 8 bases, with 10 bases between them. The CDR3 contains 11 residues. The CDR3 sequence is CSARVSEKLFF. The CDR3 DNA reads TGCAGTGCCAGGGTTTCCGAAAAACTGTTTTTT.

The chain uses TRBV9 and TRBJ1-6, with 11 nucleotides matching TRBD1. The V and J ends lost 0 bases and 11 bases, in that order; junction bases with no gene match: 10. This CDR3 region has 17 residues. Germline CDR1 SGDLS, CDR2 YYNGEE. The CDR3 protein is CASSVGSDRGRLAPLHF. In nucleotides, the CDR3 is TGTGCCAGCAGCGTAGGTTCGGACAGGGGGCGCCTTGCACCCCTCCACTTT.

J is TRBJ2-7 and V is TRBV2, with a tentative D call TRBD1 (5 bases). Trimming removed 0 bases at V and 3 bases at J, with 9 bases between. Per the germline V gene, CDR1 is SNHLY and CDR2 is FYNNEI. The CDR3 is 14 residues long. The CDR3 DNA reads as TGTGCCAGCAGTGAAGCGGGGCCCCGCTACGAGCAGTACGTC. Amino acids: CASSEAGPRYEQYV.

This clone was recorded once. Other nucleotide sequences from this sample produce the same CDR3. This chain links TRBV28 with TRBJ1-1; D remains unclear. Trimming shortened V by 3 bases and J by 1 base, and 6 bases separated the two germline ends. Germline loops: CDR1 MDHEN, CDR2 SYDVKM. CDR3 size: 13 residues. CDR3 coding DNA: TGTGCCAGCAGTTTGGGAGAGAACACTGAAGCTTTCTTT. Its protein product is CASSLGENTEAFF.

The rearrangement uses TRBV11-2 and TRBJ1-1; possible D gene TRBD1, 5 bases. Per the germline V gene, CDR1 is SGHAT and CDR2 is FQNNGV. The CDR3 runs 13 residues. Trimming stripped 6 bases from V and 5 bases from J, with 13 bases between. CDR3 nucleotide sequence: TGTGCCAGCAGTCTAGGGGCGGGTACTGAAGCTTTCTTT. Its protein product is CASSLGAGTEAFF.

The chain uses TRBV19 and TRBJ1-2; 7 nucleotides align to TRBD1. Trimming took 9 bases from V and 4 from J; bases not matched to a gene: 5. The CDR3 covers 12 residues. Germline V gene lookup returns CDR1 LNHDA and CDR2 SQIVND (reference sequence). The chain's CDR3 is CASTGTAYGYTF. In DNA form, the CDR3 reads TGTGCCAGCACCGGGACAGCCTATGGCTACACCTTC.

Concerning this clone itself: A read error may account for a junction end that differs from germline. V usage is TRBV5-4 and J usage is TRBJ2-1, with a possible D match to TRBD2 (6 bases). Germline V gives CDR1 SGHNT, CDR2 YYREEE (reference sequence). The CDR3 is 15 residues long. The CDR3 nucleotides are TGCGCCAGCAGCCAAGATAGGCGGGGAGTTAATGAGCAGTTCTTC. It specifies CASSQDRRGVNEQFF.

The chain has TRBV9 and TRBJ2-6; D is uncertain. This CDR3 region has 17 residues. The germline V and J ends were trimmed by 1 base and 0 bases, with 11 bases remaining between them. Per the germline V gene, CDR1 is SGDLS and CDR2 is YYNGEE. The CDR3 protein is CASSVRGRASGANVLTF. The CDR3 DNA is TGTGCCAGCAGCGTACGAGGACGTGCCTCTGGGGCCAACGTCCTGACTTTC.

The chain links TRBV30 to TRBJ2-7; 7 nucleotides line up with TRBD1. Trimming took 4 bases from V and 3 from J; bases not matched to a gene: 3. CDR3 length: 12 residues. Germline CDR1 and CDR2: GTSNPN and SVGIG (reference sequence). CDR3 residues: CAWTRDSYEQYF. The CDR3 DNA follows: TGTGCCTGGACCCGGGACAGCTACGAGCAGTACTTC.

The rearrangement joins TRBV7-8 to TRBJ2-3, with TRBD2 as a possible D gene (5 bases). Per germline, CDR1 SGHVS and CDR2 FQNEAQ. V dropped 2 bases and J dropped 2 bases, with 14 bases sitting between them. The CDR3 length is 16 residues. CDR3 residues: CASSLYEASLTDTQYF. CDR3 DNA sequence: TGTGCCAGCAGCTTATATGAGGCTAGCCTCACAGATACGCAGTATTTT.

The chain is built from TRBV13 and TRBJ1-2; 9 bases map to TRBD1. J lost 8 bases, V lost 4 bases, and 8 bases had no gene match. The germline V gene has CDR1 PRHDT and CDR2 FYEKMQ (reference sequence). The CDR3 extends over 14 amino acids. In DNA, the CDR3 is TGTGCCAGCAGCTCCGGGACAGGGATGTTGGGCTACACCTTC. It is translated as CASSSGTGMLGYTF.

The chain joins TRBV5-4 to TRBJ1-2; D uncertain. V was clipped by 4 bases and J by 0 bases, with 13 bases between them. CDR1 SGHNT and CDR2 YYREEE come from the germline V gene (reference sequence). CDR3 length: 15 residues. CDR3 sequence reads: CASSDVIGTNYGYTF. CDR3 DNA sequence: TGTGCCAGCAGCGACGTAATTGGGACTAACTATGGCTACACCTTC. Full variable domain (outside the CDR3, taken from reference TRBV5-4 and TRBJ1-2): ETGVTQSPTHLIKTRGQQVTLRCSSQSGHNTVSWYQQALGQGPQFIFQYYREEENGRGNFPPRFSGLQFPNYSSELNVNALELDDSALYLCASSDVIGTNYGYTFGSGTRLTVV.